A single sample gave rise to the 20 T cell receptor beta chains below, sequenced in a study of CD8 T cells in ankylosing spondylitis. General observations from the study: In ankylosing spondylitis blood, a motif of roughly 8 highly homologous TCR beta variants appeared characteristic.

From the 5' RACE reads, TCRdb called clonotypes with MiXCR, one entry per CDR3 protein. The table has some 130,000 distinct CDR3 sequences, more than 15% seen once; the top ten hold around a third. Which antigens these TCRs recognize remains unknown. The sample consisted of blood, either unsorted or a sorted T cell fraction (not recorded which). The source is a male donor with ankylosing spondylitis.

Here the CDR3 DNA reads TGTGCCAGCTCACCAACAGGGGGAGATTACAATGAGCAGTTCTTC. Translated, it gives CASSPTGGDYNEQFF. J is TRBJ2-1 and V is TRBV18; 8 positions match TRBD1. J lost 4 bases, V lost 2 bases, and 4 bases had no gene match. The CDR3 is 15 amino acids. The V gene's germline CDR1 is KGHSH and CDR2 LQKENI.

The chain carries TRBV4-3 and TRBJ2-5; D is perhaps TRBD1 or TRBD2 (5 bases each). The CDR3 is made up of 15 amino acids. CDR1 and CDR2 from the germline V gene are LGHNA and YSLEER. Trimming shortened V by 4 bases and J by 1 base, and 13 bases separated the two germline ends. As DNA, the CDR3 is TGCGCCAGCAGCCGAGGGACCGGCCGCCAAGAGACCCAGTACTTC. This translates into CASSRGTGRQETQYF.

This chain connects TRBV20-1 to TRBJ2-7, with D perhaps matching TRBD1 (7 bases). This CDR3 has 15 residues. Germline V gene sequence: CDR1 DFQATT, CDR2 SNEGSKA (reference sequence). Trimming shortened V by 5 bases and J by 3 bases, and 20 bases separated the two germline ends. Written as DNA, the CDR3 is TGCAGTGCTTCGGGGGAGCAGGGGGGATACTACGAGCAGTACTTC. Its translation: CSASGEQGGYYEQYF.

This clonotype turned up a few times. The V and J genes are TRBV27 and TRBJ2-7; TRBD2 matches 13 bases. CDR3 size: 18 residues. Losses at the gene ends were 4 bases for V and 2 bases for J; bases not matched to a gene: 11. The germline CDR1 and CDR2 sequences are MNHEY and SMNVEV (reference sequence). The CDR3 protein is CASSSGLAGAFVPYEQYF. The CDR3 DNA reads as TGTGCCAGCAGTTCCGGACTAGCGGGGGCTTTTGTACCCTACGAGCAGTACTTC.

The chain carries TRBV29-1 and TRBJ1-1; D is uncertain. This CDR3 comprises 11 residues. The V and J ends lost 5 bases and 0 bases respectively, with 4 bases between them. The germline V gene encodes CDR1 SQVTM and CDR2 ANQGSEA. The DNA of the CDR3 is TGCAGCGTTTTTCTGAACACTGAAGCTTTCTTT. This gives the protein CSVFLNTEAFF.

This clonotype has just a few counts. The chain uses TRBV13 and TRBJ2-3; 8 bases align to TRBD1. V was pared by 1 base and J by 6 bases, with 9 bases of the junction left unmatched. This CDR3 has 16 residues. Germline loops: CDR1 PRHDT, CDR2 FYEKMQ (reference sequence). The CDR3 loop reads CASSLEFRGQLDTQYF. The CDR3 DNA reads as TGTGCCAGCAGCTTAGAGTTCAGGGGGCAGCTGGATACGCAGTATTTT.

This clonotype was seen at least ten times. The V call is TRBV24-1, the J call TRBJ2-1; a weak D match, TRBD2 (6 bases). The CDR3 loop spans 14 amino acids. The V gene's germline CDR1 is KGHDR and CDR2 SFDVKD. With 9 bases removed from V and 1 base from J, the gap between germline ends came to 12 bases. This chain's CDR3 is CATGRSGSYNEQFF. For the CDR3, the DNA is TGTGCCACCGGCCGTAGCGGTTCCTACAATGAGCAGTTCTTC.

This chain uses TRBV6-4 with TRBJ2-3; D possibly uses TRBD1 or TRBD2 (5 bases each). Germline CDR1 reads MRHNA; CDR2 reads SNTAGT. The CDR3 runs to 18 residues. V lost 0 bases and J lost 10, with 26 bases in between. In nucleotides, the CDR3 is TGTGCCAGCAGTGACTCGTCCGGGACCGACGCCTTATGGTGTTCGCAGTATTTT. Encoded protein: CASSDSSGTDALWCSQYF.

This clonotype has more than one count but fewer than ten. V and J are TRBV7-9 and TRBJ2-3; perhaps TRBD2 as D (6 bases). Germline values: CDR1 SEHNR, CDR2 FQNEAQ (reference sequence). V was shortened by 0 bases and J by 1 base, with 14 bases between the two germline ends. This CDR3 is built from 17 residues. CDR3 sequence reads: CASSLADLGGRTDTQYF. CDR3 sequence (DNA): TGTGCCAGCAGCTTAGCGGACCTGGGGGGACGCACAGATACGCAGTATTTT.

This chain joins TRBV3-1 and TRBJ1-1; 10 bases fit TRBD1. The CDR3 is made up of 15 amino acids. The junction had 5 bases not matched to a gene; V was cut back by 4 bases and J by 3 bases. The germline V gene has CDR1 LGHDT and CDR2 YNNKEL (reference sequence). The CDR3 region is CASSRDRGIDTEAFF. The DNA of the CDR3 is TGTGCCAGCAGCCGGGACAGGGGCATTGACACTGAAGCTTTCTTT. The whole variable domain, remainder taken from reference TRBV3-1 and TRBJ1-1, is DTAVSQTPKYLVTQMGNDKSIKCEQNLGHDTMYWYKQDSKKFLKIMFSYNNKELIINETVPNRFSPKSPDKAHLNLHINSLELGDSAVYFCASSRDRGIDTEAFFGQGTRLTVV.

This clonotype was seen a few times. J is TRBJ2-7 and V is TRBV15, with 12 bases fitting TRBD1. From germline, CDR1 is LNHNV and CDR2 YYDKDF (reference sequence). V gave up 3 bases and J gave up 4 bases; unmatched junction bases: 4. This CDR3 spans 15 amino acids. CDR3 sequence (DNA): TGTGCCACCAGCAGCCGGGACAGGGGGCTTTACGAGCAGTACTTC. The encoded protein is CATSSRDRGLYEQYF.

CDR3 nucleotide sequence: TGTGCCAGCAGCCCTTCGTCAGGGGAGGGTTACAATGAGCAGTTCTTC. Its translation is CASSPSSGEGYNEQFF. The gene calls are TRBV7-9 and TRBJ2-1; TRBD2 might be the D (7 bases). The germline CDR1 and CDR2 sequences are SEHNR and FQNEAQ (reference sequence). The CDR3 length is 16 residues. Trimming shortened V by 5 bases and J by 4 bases, and 18 bases separated the two germline ends.

In this sample, this clonotype turned up a few times. This chain joins TRBV12-3 or TRBV12-4 and TRBJ1-4; D is possibly TRBD1 (5 bases). The CDR3 length is 14 residues. V was shortened by 7 bases and J by 10 bases, with 19 bases between the two germline ends. The CDR3 sequence is CASTSGTLIGKLFF. As DNA, the CDR3 is TGTGCCAGCACTTCGGGGACCCTTATCGGAAAACTGTTTTTT.

The chain is built from TRBV4-2 and TRBJ1-2; TRBD1 is a possible D gene (5 bases). V lost 1 base and J 2 bases, leaving 8 bases between the germline ends. The germline V gene encodes CDR1 LGHNA and CDR2 YNFKEQ. The CDR3 has 14 amino acids. For the CDR3, the DNA is TGTGCCAGCAGCCAAGTGGAGGGGAACTATGGCTACACCTTC. Encoded protein: CASSQVEGNYGYTF.

This chain uses TRBV20-1 with TRBJ2-7; D call uncertain. The germline V gene has CDR1 DFQATT and CDR2 SNEGSKA (reference sequence). This CDR3 has 15 residues. Trimming cost V 6 bases and J 4 bases, with 22 bases left between them. CDR3 sequence: CSATEPSINRYEQYF. DNA for the CDR3: TGCAGTGCCACCGAGCCGTCTATCAACCGGTACGAGCAGTACTTC.

This chain joins TRBV27 and TRBJ2-7; D ambiguous. The CDR3 extends over 13 amino acids. V was trimmed by 5 bases and J by 2 bases, leaving 10 bases between them. The V gene's germline CDR1 is MNHEY and CDR2 SMNVEV (reference sequence). The CDR3 region has the DNA TGTGCCAGCAGTGGCAGGTCACCCTACGAGCAGTACTTC. As protein: CASSGRSPYEQYF.

This clonotype was seen a handful of times. The chain joins TRBV27 to TRBJ2-7; D is unclear. Trimming removed 5 bases from V and 6 bases from J, with 11 bases in between. There are 12 residues in the CDR3. Germline V CDR1 and CDR2: MNHEY, SMNVEV (reference sequence). This CDR3 is CASSPPSREQYF. In nucleotides, the CDR3 is TGTGCCAGCAGTCCTCCCTCCCGCGAGCAGTACTTC.

The V gene is TRBV28, the J gene TRBJ2-5; TRBD2 aligns across 9 bases. This CDR3 comprises 15 residues. Losses at the gene ends were 8 bases for V and 3 bases for J; bases not matched to a gene: 10. Germline values: CDR1 MDHEN, CDR2 SYDVKM. The CDR3 nucleotides are TGTGCCAGCCTCATGGGCGGGAGGGAAAAAGAGACCCAGTACTTC. It translates to CASLMGGREKETQYF.

This clonotype was recorded a few times. The chain joins TRBV6-2 or TRBV6-3 to TRBJ2-1; TRBD2 aligns across 9 bases. V lost 6 bases and J lost 6; bases outside the gene matches: 9. The CDR3 sequence is 15 residues long. Germline V gives CDR1 MNHEY, CDR2 SVGEGT. The CDR3 protein is CASSLLGLAGNEQFF. The CDR3 DNA reads TGTGCCAGCAGCCTTCTGGGACTAGCAGGCAATGAGCAGTTCTTC.

This clonotype was counted between two and nine times. The chain carries TRBV30 and TRBJ2-7; TRBD2 matches 9 bases. This CDR3 has 14 residues. Germline assignment: CDR1 GTSNPN and CDR2 SVGIG (reference sequence). V lost 1 base and J lost 1; bases outside the gene matches: 2. CDR3 sequence (DNA): TGTGCCTGGAGTGAAACTAGCGGGTCCTACGAGCAGTACTTC. It yields the protein CAWSETSGSYEQYF.